The clone carrying this T cell receptor beta chain was detected only a few times. Antigen: not known. This record belongs to a study of T-cell memory formation after mild COVID-19. J gave up 2 bases and V 4 bases, and 3 bases lay outside the gene matches. Germline lookup yields CDR1 SGHRS and CDR2 YFSETQ. This CDR3 spans 14 amino acids. Findings and limits, study-wide: Pre-infection memory already had some responding clones, implying cross-reactive memory joined. Whether day 37 second-wave clones are SARS-CoV-2-specific was not confirmed.

The authors produced TCR alpha and TCR beta cDNA libraries with sample barcodes and UMIs by 5'RACE using constant-segment primers. TCRdb processed the 5' RACE reads anew with MiXCR; each CDR3 protein has one entry. Of about 500,000 distinct CDR3 sequences in the sample, 20% were seen once. The sequence came from an adult woman who had mild COVID-19 (a few samples of this study predate the infection). Cell type and time point are not known. The J gene is TRBJ2-4, the V gene TRBV5-1; TRBD1 aligns across 7 bases. Sequencing was carried out using PBMCs or a T cell subset sorted from them (not recorded which). CDR3 sequence reads: CASSDRDTKNIQYF. The CDR3 DNA sequence: TGCGCCAGCAGCGACAGGGACACCAAAAACATTCAGTACTTC. Complete variable domain (other parts from reference TRBV5-1 and TRBJ2-4): KAGVTQTPRYLIKTRGQQVTLSCSPISGHRSVSWYQQTPGQGLQFLFEYFSETQRNKGNFPGRFSGRQFSNSRSEMNVSTLELGDSALYLCASSDRDTKNIQYFGAGTRLSVL.